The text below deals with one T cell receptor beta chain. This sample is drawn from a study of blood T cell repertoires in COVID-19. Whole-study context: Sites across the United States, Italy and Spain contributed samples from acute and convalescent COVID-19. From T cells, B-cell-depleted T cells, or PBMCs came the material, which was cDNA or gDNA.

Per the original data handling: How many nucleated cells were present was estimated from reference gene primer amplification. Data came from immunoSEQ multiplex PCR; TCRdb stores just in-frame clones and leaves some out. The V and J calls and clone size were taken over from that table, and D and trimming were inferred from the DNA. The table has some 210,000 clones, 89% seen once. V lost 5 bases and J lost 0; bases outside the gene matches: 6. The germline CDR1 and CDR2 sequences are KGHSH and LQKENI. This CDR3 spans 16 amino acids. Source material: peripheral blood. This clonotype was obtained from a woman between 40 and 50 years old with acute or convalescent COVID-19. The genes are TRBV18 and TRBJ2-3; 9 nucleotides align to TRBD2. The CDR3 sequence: CASSTTLAGSTDTQYF. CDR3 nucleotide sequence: TGTGCCAGCTCAACCACCCTAGCGGGAAGCACAGATACGCAGTATTTT.